The 9 T cell receptor beta chains reported below all come from one sample, sequenced in a study of T-cell reconstitution after alpha-beta-depleted transplantation in children. A TCRbeta library incorporating unique molecular identifiers was prepared. TCRdb independently ran MiXCR on the PCR reads; one entry per CDR3 protein. The profile covers a few hundred thousand distinct CDR3 sequences, with about 9.4% appearing a single time and 2% to 3% taken by the ten largest. This sample comprised PBMCs from the stem cell graft donor, obtained from the stem cell graft. The receptors here all came from a human donor who donated a stem cell graft to a child with acute lymphoblastic leukemia.

The rearrangement links TRBV7-9 to TRBJ2-3, with no clear D. The CDR3 length is 13 residues. The V end lost 4 bases, the J end lost 2 bases, and 7 bases lay between the germline ends. The germline V gene encodes CDR1 SEHNR and CDR2 FQNEAQ (reference sequence). CDR3 nucleotides: TGTGCCAGCAGCTCAATAAACACAGATACGCAGTATTTT. Amino acid sequence: CASSSINTDTQYF.

This clonotype was found a few times. The V call is TRBV7-9, the J call TRBJ2-1; D remains ambiguous. This CDR3 spans 12 amino acids. CDR1 is SEHNR, CDR2 FQNEAQ, per germline (reference sequence). Trimming removed 5 bases at V and 12 bases at J, with 14 bases between. CDR3 region: CASSTSLTAQFF. The DNA of the CDR3 is TGTGCCAGCAGCACCTCATTGACGGCGCAGTTCTTC. The whole variable domain, remainder taken from reference TRBV7-9 and TRBJ2-1, is DTGVSQNPRHKITKRGQNVTFRCDPISEHNRLYWYRQTLGQGPEFLTYFQNEAQLEKSRLLSDRFSAERPKGSFSTLEIQRTEQGDSAMYLCASSTSLTAQFFGPGTRLTVL.

This clonotype occurred many times. The gene calls are TRBV7-8 and TRBJ2-1, with 14 bases matching TRBD2. CDR3 length equals 17 residues. CDR1 and CDR2 (germline): SGHVS, FQNEAQ. The junction had 3 bases not matched to a gene; V was cut back by 3 bases and J by 2 bases. CDR3 nucleotide sequence: TGTGCCAGCAGCTTGGGACTAGCGGGAGAACCCTACAATGAGCAGTTCTTC. The encoded protein is CASSLGLAGEPYNEQFF.

This chain links TRBV18 with TRBJ1-5; the match to TRBD1 covers 8 bases. The V and J ends lost 8 bases and 5 bases, in that order; junction bases with no gene match: 5. Germline V lookup: CDR1 KGHSH, CDR2 LQKENI. The CDR3 consists of 13 residues. The CDR3 bases are TGTGCCAGCAACCTGGACAGGGATCAGCCCCAGCATTTT. Translated: CASNLDRDQPQHF.

The genes are TRBV7-2 and TRBJ1-6; D is ambiguous. The CDR3 loop spans 16 amino acids. V was cut by 4 bases and J by 0 bases, with 10 bases left in between. Germline loops: CDR1 SGHTA, CDR2 FQGNSA. CDR3 residues: CASSSNPSSYNSPLHF. The CDR3 nucleotides are TGTGCCAGCAGCTCAAACCCGAGCTCCTATAATTCACCCCTCCACTTT.

This clonotype came up many times. It is unclear where the CDR3 begins or ends on the DNA, so no DNA is shown, and the CDR3 is as TCRdb lists it. V gene TRBV28 combines with J gene TRBJ2-2; no check of the table's D call, TRBD1, against the DNA was made. 16 amino acids form the CDR3, both terminal residues included. The V gene's germline CDR1 is MDHEN and CDR2 SYDVKM. CDR3 region: CASSPGTFFGAGELFF.

This clonotype was recorded many times. The rearrangement uses TRBV4-1 and TRBJ2-1, with 12 bases lining up with TRBD2. The CDR3 runs to 14 residues. V lost 6 bases, J lost 7 bases, and 4 bases stayed unmatched. Germline-derived CDR1 and CDR2 are MGHRA and YSYEKL. The CDR3 DNA is TGCGCCAGCAGGGAAACTAGCGGGAGGAATGAGCAGTTCTTC. Amino acid sequence: CASRETSGRNEQFF.

The chain uses TRBV20-1 and TRBJ2-5; 7 positions match TRBD2. Germline trimming cut 2 bases from V and 4 bases from J; bases unmatched to any gene: 4. CDR3 size: 13 residues. Germline CDR1 and CDR2: DFQATT and SNEGSKA (reference sequence). CDR3 coding DNA: TGCAGTGCTAGATCGTTAGCGGGAGAGACCCAGTACTTC. Its translation is CSARSLAGETQYF.

J is TRBJ2-7 and V is TRBV28, with D tentatively TRBD1 or TRBD2 (6 bases each). Trimming removed 3 bases at V and 1 base at J, with 13 bases between. Germline CDR1 reads MDHEN; CDR2 reads SYDVKM. The CDR3 has 15 residues. The CDR3 nucleotides read TGTGCCAGCAGTTTTCGGGGGACATTTTCCTACGAGCAGTACTTC. Amino acids: CASSFRGTFSYEQYF.